Sequencing of this T cell receptor beta chain was carried out in a study of T cell responses to AZD1222 COVID-19 vaccine. TCRdb's copy holds only in-frame clones and misses some; the assay was immunoSEQ multiplex PCR. The repertoire includes roughly 77,000 clones, 85% to 95% of them detected once, and about 5.2% sits in the top ten. V was pared by 4 bases and J by 6 bases, with 11 bases between. This CDR3 comprises 13 residues. CDR1 and CDR2 from the germline V gene are LGHDT and YNNKEL (reference sequence). The chain links TRBV3-1 (or the pseudogene TRBV3-2) to TRBJ2-3; maybe TRBD2 (6 bases). The sequencing used peripheral blood, collected on day 0 of AZD1222 vaccination. The sequence came from an adult in good health. The CDR3 DNA is TGTGCCAGCAGCCGACTAGGTGGGGATACGCAGTATTTT. The encoded protein is CASSRLGGDTQYF.